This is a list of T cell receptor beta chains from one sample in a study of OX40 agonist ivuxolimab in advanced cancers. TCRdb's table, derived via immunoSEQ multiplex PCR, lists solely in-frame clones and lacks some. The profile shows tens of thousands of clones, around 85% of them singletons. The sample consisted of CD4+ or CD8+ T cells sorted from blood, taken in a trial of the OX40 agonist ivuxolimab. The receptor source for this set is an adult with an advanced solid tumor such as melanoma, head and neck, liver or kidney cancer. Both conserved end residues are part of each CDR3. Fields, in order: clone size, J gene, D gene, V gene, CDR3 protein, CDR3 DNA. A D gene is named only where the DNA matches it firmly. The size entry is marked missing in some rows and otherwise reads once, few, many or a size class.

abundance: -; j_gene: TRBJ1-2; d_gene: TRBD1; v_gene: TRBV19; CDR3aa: CASSTKLTGGSYTF; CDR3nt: TGTGCCAGTAGTACAAAACTCACAGGGGGTAGCTACACCTTC
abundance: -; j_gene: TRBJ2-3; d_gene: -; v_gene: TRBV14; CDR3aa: CASSSHRDIQSTDTQYF; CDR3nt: TGTGCCAGCAGCTCACACCGGGACATCCAGAGCACAGATACGCAGTATTTT
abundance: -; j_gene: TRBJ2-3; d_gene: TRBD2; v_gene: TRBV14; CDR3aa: CASSQDDGRANPTDTQYF; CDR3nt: TGTGCCAGCAGCCAAGATGACGGGAGGGCCAATCCCACAGATACGCAGTATTTT
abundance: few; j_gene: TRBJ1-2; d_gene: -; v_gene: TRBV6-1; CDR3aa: CASSEEAGAGGYGYTF; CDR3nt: TGTGCCAGCAGTGAAGAAGCGGGGGCAGGTGGCTATGGCTACACCTTC
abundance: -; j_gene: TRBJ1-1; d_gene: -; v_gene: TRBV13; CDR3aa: CASSWSENTEAFF; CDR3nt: TGTGCCAGCAGCTGGTCAGAGAACACTGAAGCTTTCTTT
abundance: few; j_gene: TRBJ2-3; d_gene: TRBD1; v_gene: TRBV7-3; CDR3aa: CASSIEGGFTDTQYF; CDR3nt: TGTGCCAGCAGCATAGAAGGGGGCTTCACAGATACGCAGTATTTT
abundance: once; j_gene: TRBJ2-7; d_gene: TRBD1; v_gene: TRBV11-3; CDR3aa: CASRDSGQGGHEQYF; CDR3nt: TGTGCCAGCAGAGATTCGGGACAGGGGGGCCACGAGCAGTACTTC
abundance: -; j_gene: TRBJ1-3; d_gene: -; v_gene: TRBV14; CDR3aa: CASSQQGISGNTIYF; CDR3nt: TGTGCCAGCAGCCAACAGGGGATCTCTGGAAACACCATATATTTT
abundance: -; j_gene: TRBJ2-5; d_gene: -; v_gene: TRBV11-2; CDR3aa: CASSFRDSQETQYF; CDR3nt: TGTGCCAGCAGCTTCCGGGACTCCCAAGAGACCCAGTACTTC
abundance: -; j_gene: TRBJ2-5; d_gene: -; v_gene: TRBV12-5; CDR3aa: CASGTSRETQYF; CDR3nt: TGTGCTAGTGGTACCAGCCGGGAGACCCAGTACTTC
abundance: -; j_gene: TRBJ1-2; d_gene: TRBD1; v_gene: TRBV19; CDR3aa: CASTLQGEVYGYTF; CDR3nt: TGTGCCAGTACTCTACAGGGGGAAGTCTATGGCTACACCTTC
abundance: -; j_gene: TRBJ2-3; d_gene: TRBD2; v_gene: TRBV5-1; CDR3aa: CASKLLARSTDTQYF; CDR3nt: TGCGCCAGCAAATTACTAGCGAGAAGCACAGATACGCAGTATTTT
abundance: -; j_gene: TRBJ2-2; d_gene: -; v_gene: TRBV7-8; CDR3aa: CASSPVNTGELFF; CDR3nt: TGTGCCAGCAGCCCGGTGAACACCGGGGAGCTGTTTTTT
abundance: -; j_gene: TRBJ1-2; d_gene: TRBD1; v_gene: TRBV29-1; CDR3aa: CSVHSQGAGGYTF; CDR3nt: TGCAGCGTCCATTCCCAGGGGGCAGGTGGCTACACCTTC
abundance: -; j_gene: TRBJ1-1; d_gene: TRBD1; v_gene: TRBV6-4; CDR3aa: CASSFGEGQGKAFF; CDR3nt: TGTGCCAGCAGTTTCGGCGAGGGACAGGGGAAAGCTTTCTTT
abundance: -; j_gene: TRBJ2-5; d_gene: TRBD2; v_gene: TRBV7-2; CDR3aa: CASSRGGSGAQETQYF; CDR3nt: TGTGCCAGCAGCCGGGGGGGGAGTGGCGCCCAAGAGACCCAGTACTTC
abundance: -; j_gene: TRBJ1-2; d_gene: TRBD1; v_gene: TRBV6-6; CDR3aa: CASRRAGGNYGYTF; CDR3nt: TGTGCCAGCAGGCGCGCAGGGGGCAACTATGGCTACACCTTC
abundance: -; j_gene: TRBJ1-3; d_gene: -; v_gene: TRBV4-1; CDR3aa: CASSQTTRGGISGNTIYF; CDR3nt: TGCGCCAGCAGCCAAACAACCAGAGGGGGTATCTCTGGAAACACCATATATTTT
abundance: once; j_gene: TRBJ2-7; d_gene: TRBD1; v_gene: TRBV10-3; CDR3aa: CATKGQGASLGEQYF; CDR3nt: TGTGCCACCAAAGGACAGGGGGCATCGTTGGGGGAGCAGTACTTC
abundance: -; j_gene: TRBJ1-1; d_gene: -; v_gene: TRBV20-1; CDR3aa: CSARHSREAFF; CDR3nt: TGCAGTGCTAGACACTCCAGAGAAGCTTTCTTT
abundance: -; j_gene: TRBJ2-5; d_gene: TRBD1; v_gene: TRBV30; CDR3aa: CACTGGWETQYF; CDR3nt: TGTGCCTGTACAGGGGGCTGGGAGACCCAGTACTTC
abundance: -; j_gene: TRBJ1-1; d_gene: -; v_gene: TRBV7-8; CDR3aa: CASSLSRSRSATEAFF; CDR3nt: TGTGCCAGCAGTCTATCGCGTTCTCGATCGGCGACTGAAGCTTTCTTT
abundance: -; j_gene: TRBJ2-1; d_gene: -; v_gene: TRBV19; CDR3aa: CATAAVSYNEQFF; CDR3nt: TGTGCCACGGCGGCGGTTTCCTACAATGAGCAGTTCTTC
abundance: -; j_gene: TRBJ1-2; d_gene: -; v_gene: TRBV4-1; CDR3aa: CASSQPSASNYGYTF; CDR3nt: TGCGCCAGCAGCCAGCCCAGCGCTTCTAACTATGGCTACACCTTC
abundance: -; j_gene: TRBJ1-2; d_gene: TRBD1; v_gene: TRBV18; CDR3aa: CASSHDRAYGYTF; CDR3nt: TGTGCCAGCTCACACGACAGGGCCTATGGCTACACCTTC
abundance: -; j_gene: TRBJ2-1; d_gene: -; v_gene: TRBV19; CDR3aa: CASSIAGPVKDNEQFF; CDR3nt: TGTGCCAGTAGTATAGCAGGACCAGTCAAAGACAATGAGCAGTTCTTC
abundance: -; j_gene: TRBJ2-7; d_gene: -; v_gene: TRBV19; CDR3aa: CASSIWGRSYEQYF; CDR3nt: TGTGCCAGTAGTATTTGGGGCCGGAGCTACGAGCAGTACTTC
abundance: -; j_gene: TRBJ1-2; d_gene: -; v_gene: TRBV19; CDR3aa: CASSIVPGDGYTF; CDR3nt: TGTGCCAGTAGTATAGTTCCAGGGGATGGCTACACCTTC
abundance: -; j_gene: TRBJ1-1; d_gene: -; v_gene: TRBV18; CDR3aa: CASSPQRDVSNTEAFF; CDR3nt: TGTGCCAGCTCACCACAAAGGGACGTGTCGAACACTGAAGCTTTCTTT
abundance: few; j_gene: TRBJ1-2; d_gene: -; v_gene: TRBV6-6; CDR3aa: CASRLLGGGSYTF; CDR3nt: TGTGCCAGCAGATTACTTGGGGGCGGGAGCTACACCTTC
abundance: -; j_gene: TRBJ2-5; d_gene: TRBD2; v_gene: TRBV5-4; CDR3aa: CASSWDYGKTQYF; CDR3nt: TGTGCCAGCAGCTGGGACTACGGGAAGACCCAGTACTTC
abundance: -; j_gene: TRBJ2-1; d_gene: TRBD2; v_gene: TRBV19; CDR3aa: CASSIWSGGAFRNEQFF; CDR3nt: TGTGCCAGTAGTATCTGGAGCGGGGGGGCTTTTCGTAATGAGCAGTTCTTC
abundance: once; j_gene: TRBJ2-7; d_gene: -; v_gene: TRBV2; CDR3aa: CASRDDSYEQYF; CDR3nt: TGTGCCAGCAGGGACGACTCCTACGAGCAGTACTTC
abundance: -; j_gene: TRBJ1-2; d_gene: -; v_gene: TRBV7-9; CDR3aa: CASSLAQPNYGYTF; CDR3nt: TGTGCCAGCAGCTTAGCCCAGCCGAACTATGGCTACACCTTC
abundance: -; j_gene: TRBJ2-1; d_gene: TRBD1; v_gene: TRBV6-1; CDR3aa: CASRPGQIYNEQFF; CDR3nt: TGTGCCAGCAGGCCGGGACAGATTTACAATGAGCAGTTCTTC
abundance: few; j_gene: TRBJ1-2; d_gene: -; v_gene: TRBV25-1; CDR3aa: CATSTPGYTF; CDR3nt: TGTGCCACTTCGACTCCTGGCTACACCTTC
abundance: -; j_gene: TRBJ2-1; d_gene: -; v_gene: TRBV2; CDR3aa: CASTTTGTYEQFF; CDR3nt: TGTGCCAGCACCACAACGGGGACATATGAGCAGTTCTTC
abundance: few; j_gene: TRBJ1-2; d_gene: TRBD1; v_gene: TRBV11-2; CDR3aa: CASSFTGTGELGGYTF; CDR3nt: TGTGCCAGCAGCTTTACCGGGACAGGGGAATTAGGAGGCTACACCTTC
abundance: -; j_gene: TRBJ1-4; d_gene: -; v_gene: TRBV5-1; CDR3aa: CASSFGGAMVNEKLFF; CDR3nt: TGCGCCAGCAGCTTCGGGGGGGCCATGGTAAATGAAAAACTGTTTTTT
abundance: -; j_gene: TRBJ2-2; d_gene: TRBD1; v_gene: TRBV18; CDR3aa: CASSPRQGASSTGELFF; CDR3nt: TGTGCCAGCTCACCAAGGCAGGGGGCGAGTTCAACCGGGGAGCTGTTTTTT
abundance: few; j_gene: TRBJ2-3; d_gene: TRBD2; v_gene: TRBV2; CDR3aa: CASSLTSGGEDTQYF; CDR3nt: TGTGCCAGCAGTTTGACTAGCGGGGGGGAAGATACGCAGTATTTT
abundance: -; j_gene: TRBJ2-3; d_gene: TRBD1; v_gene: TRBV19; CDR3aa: CASSMGQANTSTDTQYF; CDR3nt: TGTGCCAGTAGTATGGGACAGGCTAACACTAGCACAGATACGCAGTATTTT
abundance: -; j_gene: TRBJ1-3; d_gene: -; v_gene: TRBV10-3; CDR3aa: CAIKQGLGNTIYF; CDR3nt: TGTGCCATCAAGCAGGGGCTGGGAAACACCATATATTTT
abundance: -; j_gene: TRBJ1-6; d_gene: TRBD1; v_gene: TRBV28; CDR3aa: CASSRDRENSPLHF; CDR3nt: TGTGCCAGCAGTCGGGACAGGGAAAATTCACCCCTCCACTTT
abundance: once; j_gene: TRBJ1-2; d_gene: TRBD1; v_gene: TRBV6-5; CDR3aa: CASSRTGSYGYTF; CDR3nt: TGTGCCAGCAGCCGGACAGGTTCCTATGGCTACACCTTC
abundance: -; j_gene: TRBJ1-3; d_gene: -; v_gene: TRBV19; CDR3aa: CASSMAGLDFGGNTIYF; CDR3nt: TGTGCCAGTAGTATGGCAGGGTTGGACTTCGGCGGAAACACCATATATTTT
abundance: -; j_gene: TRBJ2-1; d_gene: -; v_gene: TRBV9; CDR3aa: CASSYNEAPPIGAYNEQFF; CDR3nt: TGTGCCAGCAGCTATAATGAGGCCCCCCCAATTGGAGCCTACAATGAGCAGTTCTTC
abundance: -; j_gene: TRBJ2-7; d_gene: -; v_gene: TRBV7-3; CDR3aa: CASSSLNGVGEQYF; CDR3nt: TGTGCCAGCAGTAGCTTAAATGGAGTGGGGGAGCAGTACTTC
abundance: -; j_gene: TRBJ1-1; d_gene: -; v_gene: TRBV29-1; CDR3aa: CSVSVLGDTEAFF; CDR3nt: TGCAGCGTCAGCGTGTTGGGGGACACTGAAGCTTTCTTT
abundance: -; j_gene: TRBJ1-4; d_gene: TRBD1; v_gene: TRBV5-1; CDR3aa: CASSQNRGEKLFF; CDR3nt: TGCGCCAGCAGCCAGAACAGGGGTGAAAAACTGTTTTTT
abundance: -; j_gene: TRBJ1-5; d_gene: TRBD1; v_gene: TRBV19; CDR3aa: CASSPDREGNQPQHF; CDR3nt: TGTGCCAGTAGCCCGGACAGGGAGGGCAATCAGCCCCAGCATTTT
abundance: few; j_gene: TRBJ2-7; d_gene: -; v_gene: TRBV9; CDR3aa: CASSGDGYEQYF; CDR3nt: TGTGCCAGCAGCGGGGACGGCTACGAGCAGTACTTC
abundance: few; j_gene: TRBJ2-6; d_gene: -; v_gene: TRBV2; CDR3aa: CASSPNRDPGANVLTF; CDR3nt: TGTGCCAGCAGTCCAAACAGGGATCCTGGGGCCAACGTCCTGACTTTC
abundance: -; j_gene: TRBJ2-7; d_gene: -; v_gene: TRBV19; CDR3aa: CASSIAIPLGTITYEQYF; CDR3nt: TGTGCCAGTAGTATAGCAATACCCCTCGGGACCATAACCTACGAGCAGTACTTC
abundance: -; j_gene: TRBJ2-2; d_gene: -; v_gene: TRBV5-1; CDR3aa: CASREQGRAGELFF; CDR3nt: TGCGCCAGCAGGGAACAGGGTAGGGCCGGGGAGCTGTTTTTT
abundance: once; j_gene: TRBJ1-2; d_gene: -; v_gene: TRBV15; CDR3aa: CATSRDRNAYGYTF; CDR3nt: TGTGCCACCAGCAGAGATAGGAATGCATATGGCTACACCTTC
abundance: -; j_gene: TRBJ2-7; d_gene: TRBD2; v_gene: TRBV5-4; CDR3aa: CASSSLAGDYEQYF; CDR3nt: TGTGCCAGCAGCTCCCTTGCGGGAGACTACGAGCAGTACTTC